These T cell receptor beta chains were read from a single sample in a study of shared clonotypes between healthy human individuals. The repertoire was sequenced with immunoSEQ multiplex PCR; TCRdb's copy has only in-frame clones and lacks some. The sample records about 2.4 million clones, approximately 92% being singletons. Sequencing was carried out using naive CD4+ T cells sorted from blood. The origin of the receptors is a man younger than 35 in good health. The CDR3 runs from the conserved cysteine through the conserved F or W. The D gene is left open where the match is weak. The size field is filled for only some rows; it gives once, few, many or a size class.

len,v_gene,d_gene,abundance,j_gene,CDR3aa,CDR3nt
17,TRBV4-1,TRBD1,-,TRBJ2-1,CASSQTTTGGTFNEQFF,TGCGCCAGCAGCCAAACAACGACAGGGGGCACCTTCAATGAGCAGTTCTTC
17,TRBV7-6,TRBD1,-,TRBJ1-4,CASSLTGGSVTNEKLFF,TGTGCCAGCAGCTTAACAGGGGGCTCAGTAACTAATGAAAAACTGTTTTTT
14,TRBV5-4,-,-,TRBJ2-7,CASSRDGDTYEQYF,TGTGCCAGCAGCCGGGACGGCGATACCTACGAGCAGTACTTC
14,TRBV4-3,-,-,TRBJ2-3,CASSQDSPEDTQYF,TGCGCCAGCAGCCAAGATTCCCCCGAGGATACGCAGTATTTT
13,TRBV7-9,-,once,TRBJ2-1,CASSLQGNDEQFF,TGTGCCAGCAGCTTACAGGGAAACGATGAGCAGTTCTTC
15,TRBV10-3,TRBD2,-,TRBJ2-2,CAIRLAGSNTGELFF,TGTGCCATCAGACTAGCGGGGTCGAACACCGGGGAGCTGTTTTTT
19,TRBV7-2,-,-,TRBJ2-7,CASSIRQGTSLAAPYEQYF,TGTGCCAGCAGCATCCGACAGGGAACCTCACTAGCAGCCCCCTACGAGCAGTACTTC
11,TRBV2,-,-,TRBJ2-1,CASSEAGEVFF,TGTGCCAGCAGTGAAGCGGGGGAGGTGTTCTTC
20,TRBV15,TRBD1,-,TRBJ2-6,CATSRWGDRDSYSGANVLTF,TGTGCCACCAGCAGGTGGGGCGACCGGGACAGCTACTCTGGGGCCAACGTCCTGACTTTC
14,TRBV21-1,-,once,TRBJ1-2,CASSVQQGNRGYTF,TGTGCCAGCAGCGTGCAACAGGGGAATCGTGGCTACACCTTC
14,TRBV19,-,-,TRBJ2-3,CASSDDRSTDTQYF,TGTGCCAGTAGTGACGACAGGAGCACAGATACGCAGTATTTT
14,TRBV7-2,-,-,TRBJ1-1,CASSSTRMNTEAFF,TGTGCCAGCAGCTCGACTCGGATGAACACTGAAGCTTTCTTT
13,TRBV6-5,TRBD1,-,TRBJ2-7,CASSRTGAYEQYF,TGTGCCAGCAGTCGGACAGGAGCCTACGAGCAGTACTTC
15,TRBV7-2,-,-,TRBJ1-2,CASSPRAGGNYGYTF,TGTGCCAGCAGCCCAAGGGCGGGGGGGAACTATGGCTACACCTTC
14,TRBV19,-,-,TRBJ1-5,CASSRRQGYQPQHF,TGTGCCAGTAGTCGTAGGCAGGGATATCAGCCCCAGCATTTT
16,TRBV10-3,-,-,TRBJ1-5,CAISEAAGNSNQPQHF,TGTGCCATCAGTGAGGCGGCAGGCAATAGCAATCAGCCCCAGCATTTT
13,TRBV5-4,-,-,TRBJ1-1,CASSLGAGVEAFF,TGTGCCAGCAGCTTGGGGGCGGGGGTTGAAGCTTTCTTT
18,TRBV18,-,-,TRBJ2-3,CASSPPLIAQGSTDTQYF,TGTGCCAGCTCACCACCTCTAATAGCTCAAGGGAGCACAGATACGCAGTATTTT
15,TRBV5-1,-,-,TRBJ2-7,CASSFGGASSYEQYF,TGCGCCAGCAGCTTTGGGGGCGCTAGCTCCTACGAGCAGTACTTC
15,TRBV15,-,-,TRBJ1-1,CATSRSGVSGTEAFF,TGTGCCACCAGCAGATCGGGGGTGTCGGGTACCGAAGCTTTCTTT
15,TRBV7-3,-,few,TRBJ2-1,CASSPQEGTYNEQFF,TGTGCCAGCAGCCCCCAGGAGGGAACCTACAATGAGCAGTTCTTC
16,TRBV5-4,-,-,TRBJ2-3,CASSFGGDPSTDTQYF,TGTGCCAGCAGCTTCGGCGGGGATCCTAGCACAGATACGCAGTATTTT